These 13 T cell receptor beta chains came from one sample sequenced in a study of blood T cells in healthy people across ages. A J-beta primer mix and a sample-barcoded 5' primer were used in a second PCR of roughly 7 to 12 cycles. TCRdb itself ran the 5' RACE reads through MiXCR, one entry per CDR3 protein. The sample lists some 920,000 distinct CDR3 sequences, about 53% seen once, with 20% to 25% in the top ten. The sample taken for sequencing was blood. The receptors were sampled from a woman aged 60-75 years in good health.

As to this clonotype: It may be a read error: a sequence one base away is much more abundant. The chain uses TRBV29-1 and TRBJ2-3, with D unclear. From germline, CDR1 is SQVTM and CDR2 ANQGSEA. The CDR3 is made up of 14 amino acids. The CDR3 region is CSVEEYYSTDAQYF. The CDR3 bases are TGCAGCGTTGAAGAATATTACAGCACAGATGCGCAGTATTTT.

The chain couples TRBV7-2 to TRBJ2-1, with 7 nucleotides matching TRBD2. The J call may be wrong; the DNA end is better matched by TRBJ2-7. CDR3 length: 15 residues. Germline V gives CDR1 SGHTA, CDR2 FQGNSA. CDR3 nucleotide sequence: TGTGCCAGCAGCTTCCCTAGCGGTACCTACAATGAGCAGTACTTC. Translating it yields CASSFPSGTYNEQYF.

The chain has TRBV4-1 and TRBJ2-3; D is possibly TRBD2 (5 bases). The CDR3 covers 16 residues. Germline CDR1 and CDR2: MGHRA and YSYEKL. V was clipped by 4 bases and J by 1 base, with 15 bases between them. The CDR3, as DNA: TGCGCCAGCAGCCCAAGAGGTAGGACTGGCACAGATACGCAGTATTTT. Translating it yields CASSPRGRTGTDTQYF.

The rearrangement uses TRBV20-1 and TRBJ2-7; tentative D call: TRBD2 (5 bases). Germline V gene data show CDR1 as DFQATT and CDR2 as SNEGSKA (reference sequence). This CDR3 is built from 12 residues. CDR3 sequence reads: CMVRVRLGEQYF. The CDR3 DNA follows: TGCATGGTGAGGGTCCGGCTTGGCGAGCAGTACTTC.

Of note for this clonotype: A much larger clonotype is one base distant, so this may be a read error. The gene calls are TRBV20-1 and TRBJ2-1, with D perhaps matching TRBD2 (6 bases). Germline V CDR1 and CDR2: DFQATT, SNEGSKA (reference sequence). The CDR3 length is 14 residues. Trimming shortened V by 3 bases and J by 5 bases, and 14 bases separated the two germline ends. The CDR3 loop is CSASGRETHNEQFF. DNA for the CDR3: TGCAGTGCTAGTGGACGGGAGACCCACAATGAGCAGTTCTTC.

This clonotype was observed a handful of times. As DNA, the CDR3 is TGTGCCAGCAGTTACTCGGGCGGGACAGGCCGTCACGAGCAGTACTTC. It codes for CASSYSGGTGRHEQYF. This chain links TRBV6-6 with TRBJ2-7, with 8 bases that match TRBD1. Germline CDR1 and CDR2: MNHNY and SVGAGI (reference sequence). The CDR3 covers 16 residues. V lost 0 bases and J lost 5; bases outside the gene matches: 9.

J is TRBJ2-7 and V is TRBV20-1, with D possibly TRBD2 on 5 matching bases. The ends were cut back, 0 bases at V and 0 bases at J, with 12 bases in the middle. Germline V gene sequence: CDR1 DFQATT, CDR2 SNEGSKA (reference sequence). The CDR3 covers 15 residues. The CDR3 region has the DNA TGCAGTGCTAGAGATCCAGCCGCGGGCTCCTACGAGCAGTACTTC. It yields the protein CSARDPAAGSYEQYF.

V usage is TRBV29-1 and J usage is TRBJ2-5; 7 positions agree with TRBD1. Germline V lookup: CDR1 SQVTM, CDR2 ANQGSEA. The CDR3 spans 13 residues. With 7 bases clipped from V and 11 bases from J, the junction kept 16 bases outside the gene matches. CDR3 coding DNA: TGCAGCGCCCAGGGACAGAGCTACAATGAGCAGTACTTC. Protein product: CSAQGQSYNEQYF.

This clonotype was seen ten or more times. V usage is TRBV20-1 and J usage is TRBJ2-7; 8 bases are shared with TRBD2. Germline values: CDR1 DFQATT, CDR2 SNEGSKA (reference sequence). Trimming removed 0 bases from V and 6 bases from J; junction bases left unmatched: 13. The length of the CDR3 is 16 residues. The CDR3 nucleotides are TGCAGTGCTAGAGAGGCCGGGAGGGCGGGAGTATCCGAGCAGTACTTC. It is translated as CSAREAGRAGVSEQYF.

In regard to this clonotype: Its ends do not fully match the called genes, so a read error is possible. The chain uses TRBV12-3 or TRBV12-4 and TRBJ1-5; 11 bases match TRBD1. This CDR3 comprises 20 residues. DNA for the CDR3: TGTGCCAGCAGTTCGGACAGGGGGCTAACATTTCCCCAAAGCAATCGGCCCCAGCATTTT. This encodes CASSSDRGLTFPQSNRPQHF.

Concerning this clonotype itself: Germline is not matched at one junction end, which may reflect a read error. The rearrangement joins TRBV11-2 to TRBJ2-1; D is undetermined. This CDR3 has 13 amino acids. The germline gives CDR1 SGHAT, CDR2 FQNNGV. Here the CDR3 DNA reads TGTGCCAGCAGTTTAGGATCCCACAATGAGCAGTTCTTC. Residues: CASSLGSHNEQFF.

CDR3 region: CASSPGRGYSGANVLTF. The CDR3 coding sequence is TGTGCCAGCAGCCCGGGAAGGGGGTACTCTGGGGCCAACGTCCTGACTTTC. The chain has TRBV7-2 and TRBJ2-6; D is perhaps TRBD1 (6 bases). The CDR3 runs 17 residues. V was trimmed by 5 bases and J by 0 bases, leaving 14 bases between them. CDR1 and CDR2 (germline): SGHTA, FQGNSA.

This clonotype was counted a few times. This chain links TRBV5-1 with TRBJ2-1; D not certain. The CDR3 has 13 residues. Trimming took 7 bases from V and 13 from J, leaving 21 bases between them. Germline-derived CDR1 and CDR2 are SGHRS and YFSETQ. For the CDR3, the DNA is TGCGCCAGCTCCGACATTTTCGAGAGCCCCCAGTTCTTC. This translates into CASSDIFESPQFF.